The clone carrying this T cell receptor (beta chain) was picked up a small number of times. Antigen: not known. Subjects aged 18 to 65 presented with newly diagnosed hyperthyroidism of less than 2 months' duration. Fresh peripheral blood, around 9.3 ml, was the source of the PBMCs. This specimen comes from a study of T cells in Graves' hyperthyroidism and ophthalmopathy. The CDR3 is made up of 16 amino acids. Germline-derived CDR1 and CDR2 are MNHEY and SVGEGT. Trimming took off 2 bases at V and 3 bases at J, with 15 bases between the two ends. RNA transcripts were the template for amplifying TCR beta CDR3 regions. The TCR CDR3 first-round RT-PCR relied on the HTBI primer set. In TCRdb, the multiplex PCR reads were re-called with MiXCR into one record per CDR3 protein. The sample records hundreds of thousands of distinct CDR3 sequences, 12% to 15% being singletons. Study-level points and caveats: Most thyroid-expanded clonotypes above 0.001 were also found in blood.

This TCR came from a woman aged 18-35 years with Graves' hyperthyroidism. The chain recombines TRBV6-2 or TRBV6-3 with TRBJ2-3; D perhaps matches TRBD2 (5 bases). The sample taken for sequencing was blood. CDR3 DNA sequence: TGTGCCAGCAGTTACGTCCTAGCTGATATGACAGATACGCAGTATTTT. Protein sequence: CASSYVLADMTDTQYF.